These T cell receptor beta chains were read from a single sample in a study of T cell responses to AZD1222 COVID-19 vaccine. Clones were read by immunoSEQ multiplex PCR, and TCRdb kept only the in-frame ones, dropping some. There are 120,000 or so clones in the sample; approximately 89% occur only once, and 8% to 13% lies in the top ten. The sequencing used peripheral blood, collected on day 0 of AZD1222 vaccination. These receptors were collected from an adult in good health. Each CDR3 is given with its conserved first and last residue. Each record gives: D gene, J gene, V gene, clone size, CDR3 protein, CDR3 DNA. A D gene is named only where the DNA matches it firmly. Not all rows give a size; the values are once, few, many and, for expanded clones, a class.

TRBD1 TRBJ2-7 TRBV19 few CASSIGGQGSYEQYF TGTGCCAGTAGTATAGGAGGACAGGGCTCCTACGAGCAGTACTTC
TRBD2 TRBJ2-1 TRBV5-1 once CASSQSGTYNEQFF TGCGCCAGCAGCCAGAGCGGGACCTACAATGAGCAGTTCTTC
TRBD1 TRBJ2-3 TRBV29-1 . CSVGQGVTDTQYF TGCAGCGTTGGACAGGGCGTCACAGATACGCAGTATTTT
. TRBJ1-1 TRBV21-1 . CWSNTEAFF TGTTGGTCGAACACTGAAGCTTTCTTT
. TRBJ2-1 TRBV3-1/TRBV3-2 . CASRNRDREQFF TGTGCCAGCAGGAACAGGGATAGGGAGCAGTTCTTC
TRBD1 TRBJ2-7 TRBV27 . CASSSSGQGAYEQYF TGTGCCAGCAGTTCTTCCGGACAGGGGGCCTACGAGCAGTACTTC
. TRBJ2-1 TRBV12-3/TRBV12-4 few CASREAVSNEQFF TGTGCTTCGCGGGAAGCCGTCAGCAATGAGCAGTTCTTC
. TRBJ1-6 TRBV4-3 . CASSQTPFSPLHF TGCGCCAGCAGCCAAACCCCTTTTTCACCCCTCCACTTT
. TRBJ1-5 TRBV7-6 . CASSPNPARGNQPQHF TGTGCCAGCAGCCCAAACCCGGCCAGGGGCAATCAGCCCCAGCATTTT
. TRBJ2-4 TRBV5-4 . CASSLAGYRAKNIQYF TGTGCCAGCAGCTTGGCAGGGTATAGGGCCAAAAACATTCAGTACTTC
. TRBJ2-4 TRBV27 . CASSPLLGGNIQYF TGTGCCAGCAGTCCCCTGCTAGGGGGGAACATTCAGTACTTC
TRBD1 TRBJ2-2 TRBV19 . CASSIDRGRVTGELFF TGTGCCAGTAGTATCGACAGGGGGCGAGTCACCGGGGAGCTGTTTTTT
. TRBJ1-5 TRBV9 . CASSPRISNQPQHF TGTGCCAGCAGCCCCAGGATTAGCAATCAGCCCCAGCATTTT
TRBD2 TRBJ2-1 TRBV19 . CASKAGGPDEQFF TGTGCCAGTAAGGCGGGAGGGCCGGATGAGCAGTTCTTC
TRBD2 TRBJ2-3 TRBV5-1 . CASSLGTSRGVDTQYF TGCGCCAGCAGCTTGGGGACTAGCCGGGGGGTAGATACGCAGTATTTT
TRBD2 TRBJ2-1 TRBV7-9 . CASSQTGLAGIRNEQFF TGTGCCAGCAGCCAGACGGGACTAGCGGGGATTCGCAATGAGCAGTTCTTC
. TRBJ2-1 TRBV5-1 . CASRDKKAEQFF TGCGCCAGCAGGGACAAGAAGGCCGAGCAGTTCTTC
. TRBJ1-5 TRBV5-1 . CASSLEGFGQPQHF TGCGCCAGCAGCTTGGAAGGGTTTGGTCAGCCCCAGCATTTT
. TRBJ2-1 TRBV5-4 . CASSNTGRTIQLF TGTGCCAGCAGCAATACGGGACGCACGATTCAGCTCTTC
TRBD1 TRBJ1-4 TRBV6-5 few CASRRTGGDEKLFF TGTGCCAGCAGAAGGACAGGGGGCGATGAAAAACTGTTTTTT